A selection of T cell receptor beta chains follows, all from one sample in a study of T cell repertoires in ileal Crohn's disease. Assay: immunoSEQ multiplex PCR; the TCRdb copy retains only in-frame clones and omits some. Of about 12,000 clones in the sample, 78% were seen once. The sequenced sample was ileal tissue. These receptors originate from an adult with Crohn's disease. CDR3s include the opening cysteine and the closing phenylalanine or tryptophan. A D gene is named only where the DNA matches it firmly. Clone size is shown for a subset of rows, as once, few, many or a class of expanded clone.

>TRBJ2-1|-|TRBD2|TRBV6-4
TGTGCCAGCAGTGGGACTAGCGGCTCCTACAATGAGCAGTTCTTC
CASSGTSGSYNEQFF
>TRBJ1-6|-|TRBD1|TRBV18
TGTGCCAGCTCACCAGGGACAGCTTATTCACCCCTCCACTTT
CASSPGTAYSPLHF
>TRBJ2-1|-|TRBD1|TRBV9
TGTGCCAGCAGCTCAAGGACAGGGGCTTCCGACAATGAGCAGTTCTTC
CASSSRTGASDNEQFF
>TRBJ1-1|-|-|TRBV29-1
TGCAGCGCCCTTTTGGGCCATGAAGCTTTCTTT
CSALLGHEAFF
>TRBJ2-3|-|-|TRBV5-1
TGCGCCAGCAGCTTGGGTGGCCTGAAACCAGATACGCAGTATTTT
CASSLGGLKPDTQYF
>TRBJ1-5|-|-|TRBV2
TGTGCCAGCAGTTACCTCGGGGGAGGGCAGCCCCAGCATTTT
CASSYLGGGQPQHF
>TRBJ1-4|-|-|TRBV25-1
TGTGCCAGCAGTGCCTGGACAGTCGATGAGGAAAAACTGTTTTTT
CASSAWTVDEEKLFF
>TRBJ2-7|-|TRBD2|TRBV5-1
TGCGCCAGCAGACCGACTAGCGGGAGTCCCAACGAGCAGTACTTC
CASRPTSGSPNEQYF
>TRBJ2-1|-|TRBD1|TRBV19
TGTGCCAGTAGTACCTTAGACAGGGGAAGCTACAATGAGCAGTTCTTC
CASSTLDRGSYNEQFF
>TRBJ1-2|-|TRBD1|TRBV29-1
TGCAGCGTGGATGACAGGGACGGGTATGGCTACACCTTC
CSVDDRDGYGYTF
>TRBJ2-7|-|TRBD2|TRBV4-2
TGTGCCAGCAGCCATCCTACTAGCGGGAGCTCCTACGAGCAGTACTTC
CASSHPTSGSSYEQYF
>TRBJ2-5|-|-|TRBV5-1
TGCGCCAGCAGCGTAACTACAGGGACAACGACGAGGCAGACCCAGTACTTC
CASSVTTGTTTRQTQYF
>TRBJ1-1|-|TRBD1|TRBV7-2
TGTGCCAGCAGCTTAATGAAGGGACAGGGTGGTGAAGCTTTCTTT
CASSLMKGQGGEAFF
>TRBJ2-3|-|-|TRBV13
TGTGCCAGCAGCTTAGGCGGGAGTTTCACAGATACGCAGTATTTT
CASSLGGSFTDTQYF
>TRBJ1-1|-|-|TRBV23-1
TGCGCCAGCAGTCCCGACAGCTTGAACACTGAAGCTTTCTTT
CASSPDSLNTEAFF
>TRBJ1-2|-|-|TRBV6-5
TGTGCCAGCAGTTGGAGTAACTATGGCTACACCTTC
CASSWSNYGYTF
>TRBJ1-2|-|-|TRBV5-4
TGTGCCAGCAGCCGGGGGGCGGCCAACCTTGATGGCTACACCTTC
CASSRGAANLDGYTF
>TRBJ2-7|-|-|TRBV7-3
TGTGCCAGCAGCTTAAGGGGCAGCGAAGGCCACAGCTCCTACGAGCAGTACTTC
CASSLRGSEGHSSYEQYF
>TRBJ2-3|once|-|TRBV9
TGTGCCAGCAGCGTAACGCCGGCTAGCGCCCGGGGGGATACGCAGTATTTT
CASSVTPASARGDTQYF
>TRBJ2-3|once|TRBD2|TRBV19
TGTGCCAGTAGTACCCCCAAGCGGGGGAACACAGATACGCAGTATTTT
CASSTPKRGNTDTQYF
>TRBJ1-1|-|-|TRBV20-1
TGCAGTAGTCGACAGTACACTGAAGCTTTCTTT
CSSRQYTEAFF
>TRBJ1-2|-|TRBD1|TRBV6-1
TGTGCCAGCGCCGGGACAGGGAGGGGCTACACCTTC
CASAGTGRGYTF
>TRBJ1-4|-|-|TRBV5-4
TGTGCCAGCAGCTCAGGGGAACAGGCTGAAAAACTGTTTTTT
CASSSGEQAEKLFF
>TRBJ1-5|-|TRBD1|TRBV11-2
TGTGCCAGCAGCCCCGGGACAGGGACACATCAGCCCCAGCATTTT
CASSPGTGTHQPQHF
>TRBJ1-4|-|-|TRBV5-6
TGTGCCAGCAGCCCCAGCGGAGTGTCTACTAATGAAAAACTGTTTTTT
CASSPSGVSTNEKLFF
>TRBJ2-1|few|-|TRBV11-2
TGTGCCAGCAGCTTACATCAGGGGAATGAGCAGTTCTTC
CASSLHQGNEQFF
>TRBJ2-2|-|-|TRBV5-1
TGCGCCAGCAGCTTGGCTAACTCTGTCTTAGCCGGGGAGCTGTTTTTT
CASSLANSVLAGELFF
>TRBJ2-3|-|-|TRBV11-2
TGTGCCAGCAGCTTAGGTAGTGACATGCTATCGGATACGCAGTATTTT
CASSLGSDMLSDTQYF
>TRBJ1-2|-|TRBD1|TRBV6-5
TGTGCCAGCAGGTCCCCAGGGGGCCTCTATGGCTACACCTTC
CASRSPGGLYGYTF
>TRBJ1-1|-|-|TRBV5-1
TGCGCCAGCAGCAGGGAGGGCACTGAAGCTTTCTTT
CASSREGTEAFF
>TRBJ1-5|-|TRBD1|TRBV7-2
TGTGCCAGCAGCCGGACAGGGGTGAGCAATCAGCCCCAGCATTTT
CASSRTGVSNQPQHF
>TRBJ2-1|-|-|TRBV20-1
TGCAGTGCTAGGCCTGGCAGTGAGCAGTTCTTC
CSARPGSEQFF
>TRBJ2-2|-|-|TRBV7-3
TGTGCCAGCAGCTTAATACAGGGTGCCGGGGAGCTGTTTTTT
CASSLIQGAGELFF
>TRBJ2-1|medium-sized|-|TRBV4-2
TGTGCCAGCAGCCAGAACAGAAATGAGCAGTTCTTC
CASSQNRNEQFF
>TRBJ2-1|-|TRBD2|TRBV18
TGTGCCAGCTCACCGGCGGGGGGAAGGAATGAGCAGTTCTTC
CASSPAGGRNEQFF
>TRBJ1-2|-|-|TRBV5-1
TGCGCCAGCAGCCCGGGAACACGGAAAGAAGGCTACACCTTC
CASSPGTRKEGYTF
>TRBJ2-5|-|TRBD2|TRBV25-1
TGTGCCAGCAGTCCGTGGGGGGGGTTGGAGACCCAGTACTTC
CASSPWGGLETQYF
>TRBJ1-5|few|-|TRBV6-5
TGTGCCAGCAGCTCCGGGTATCAGTATCAGCCCCAGCATTTT
CASSSGYQYQPQHF
>TRBJ2-3|-|-|TRBV5-6
TGTGCCAGCAGCTCGGAGGGCCTCACAGATACGCAGTATTTT
CASSSEGLTDTQYF
>TRBJ1-1|-|-|TRBV27
TGTGCCAGCAGTCAAACAAGGAACACTGAAGCTTTCTTT
CASSQTRNTEAFF
>TRBJ1-5|once|-|TRBV29-1
TGCAGCGTTGGGGGGCCGAACCAGCCCCAGCATTTT
CSVGGPNQPQHF
>TRBJ2-1|-|-|TRBV27
TGTGCCAGCAGTTTAATCAGGTATAATGAGCAGTTCTTC
CASSLIRYNEQFF
>TRBJ1-2|-|TRBD1|TRBV5-1
TGCGCCAGCAGCCCGACAGGGGGCCTCTATGGCTACACCTTC
CASSPTGGLYGYTF
>TRBJ2-7|-|TRBD1|TRBV19
TGTGCCAGTAATCCAGGGGGATTGACCTACGAGCAGTACTTC
CASNPGGLTYEQYF
>TRBJ1-1|-|TRBD1|TRBV18
TGTGCCAGCTCTCTCTCCCGGGACAGGACTGAAGCTTTCTTT
CASSLSRDRTEAFF
>TRBJ1-1|-|-|TRBV10-2
TGCGCCAGCAGAACGGTCCCGAACACTGAAGCTTTCTTT
CASRTVPNTEAFF
>TRBJ1-1|-|-|TRBV14
TGTGCCAGCACCCGGACAGTTAACACTGAAGCTTTCTTT
CASTRTVNTEAFF
>TRBJ1-5|-|-|TRBV18
TGTGCCAGCTCACCGTTTGGGGCCCCCGGGTTAAGCAATCAGCCCCAGCATTTT
CASSPFGAPGLSNQPQHF
>TRBJ1-1|-|-|TRBV11-2
TGTGCCAGCAGCTTATCACAGGGTACGGCTGAAGCTTTCTTT
CASSLSQGTAEAFF
>TRBJ2-3|-|TRBD2|TRBV28
TGTGCCAGCAGTTCGTACCTCCTAGCGGGAGAGAGGGGAGATACGCAGTATTTT
CASSSYLLAGERGDTQYF
>TRBJ1-1|-|-|TRBV29-1
TGCAGCGCCCTATCCAGGTCCTCCACTGAAGCTTTCTTT
CSALSRSSTEAFF
>TRBJ1-2|-|TRBD1|TRBV5-1
TGCGCCAGCAGTTCCACCGGACAGGGGGCCGGGGGCTACACCTTC
CASSSTGQGAGGYTF
>TRBJ2-2|-|-|TRBV11-2
TGTGCCAGCAGCTTAACCGGGGGATACACCGGGGAGCTGTTTTTT
CASSLTGGYTGELFF